This TCR beta chain was identified in a study of OX40 agonist ivuxolimab in advanced cancers. About the full investigation: Ivuxolimab was an agonistic, fully human IgG2 monoclonal antibody directed against OX40 (CD134), a costimulatory receptor. Intravenous ivuxolimab was administered to patients every 2 weeks at six dose levels: 0.01, 0.1, 0.3, 1.5, 3 and 10 mg/kg. Of the approximately 54 dose-escalation patients, hepatocellular carcinoma was present in around 20, melanoma in approximately 15, renal cell carcinoma in 9 and head and neck cancer in 9. In the dose-escalation cohort, 65% to 85% of patients were male, and the mean age was roughly 60 years with a range of roughly 20 to 79. Prior anti-PD-1, anti-PD-L1 or anti-CTLA-4 therapy was permitted, and 40% of dose-escalation patients had received checkpoint inhibitors. Three dose-escalation patients achieved partial responses, one with hepatocellular carcinoma and two with cutaneous melanoma. The point of sequencing TCRbeta in the periphery was to test whether ivuxolimab changed TCR sequence diversity and drove clonal T-cell expansion. The paper covers the monotherapy dose-escalation part of the phase I ivuxolimab trial, which included N of about 50 patients.

Patients with autoimmune disease history or receiving systemic immunosuppression were excluded from the trial. Peripheral blood for TCR sequencing was drawn from every dose cohort at baseline, at cycle 4 day 1 and at cycle 7 day 1. The samples were drawn from a first-in-human, open-label, multicenter phase I dose-escalation trial of ivuxolimab. The trial enrolled adults with locally advanced or metastatic head and neck squamous cell, hepatocellular, melanoma or renal cell carcinoma. Before TCR sequencing, CD4+ and CD8+ T cells were separately sorted from peripheral blood. Genomic DNA was extracted from sorted cells for sequencing of the TCRbeta CDR3 region. TCRbeta CDR3 regions were sequenced using the immunoSEQ Assay. As stored in TCRdb, this immuneACCESS dataset retains in-frame rearrangements with V and J assigned. A fraction of the clones does not appear; measured against another copy, unresolved V genes explain less than half of the discrepancy, and the remainder lacks a known reason. Present in this sample are 45,000 to 65,000 clones, roughly 86% of which were seen just once. The ten largest clones add up to about 7% of the sample.

Comment on this clone: Its cognate antigen has yet to be identified. Base qualities are missing; no much larger clone stands one base away.

Broad study findings and their caveats: Clonal expansion of both CD4+ and CD8+ blood T cells was observed from baseline to week 6 at doses 0.1 to 3.0 mg/kg. Low levels of normalized T-cell clonal expansion were also seen in some patients who did not respond. Antigen specificity was not determined for the clonally expanded peripheral T cells. After ivuxolimab, CD8+ T cells had more expanded clones than CD4+ T cells on average. In the 0.1-3.0 mg/kg groups, partial responders had among the lowest normalized peripheral clonal expansion, particularly in CD8+ T cells.

From the cysteine up to the phenylalanine, the CDR3 has a length of 14 residues. Of the read, only the CDR3 DNA is kept; its 42 bases are in frame from base 1. As encoded in the germline V gene, CDR1 is SQVTM while CDR2 is ANQGSEA. This clonotype was obtained from an adult with an advanced solid tumor such as melanoma, head and neck, liver or kidney cancer. The receptor chain draws on TRBV29-1 and TRBJ2-3, with 7 bases in between that match TRBD2. This specimen consisted of CD4+ or CD8+ T cells sorted from blood, obtained in a trial of the OX40 agonist ivuxolimab. The sequenced DNA is TGCACTCTAGCGGATTCACAGACTAGGGATACGCAGTATTTT. Protein translation: CTLADSQTRDTQYF.